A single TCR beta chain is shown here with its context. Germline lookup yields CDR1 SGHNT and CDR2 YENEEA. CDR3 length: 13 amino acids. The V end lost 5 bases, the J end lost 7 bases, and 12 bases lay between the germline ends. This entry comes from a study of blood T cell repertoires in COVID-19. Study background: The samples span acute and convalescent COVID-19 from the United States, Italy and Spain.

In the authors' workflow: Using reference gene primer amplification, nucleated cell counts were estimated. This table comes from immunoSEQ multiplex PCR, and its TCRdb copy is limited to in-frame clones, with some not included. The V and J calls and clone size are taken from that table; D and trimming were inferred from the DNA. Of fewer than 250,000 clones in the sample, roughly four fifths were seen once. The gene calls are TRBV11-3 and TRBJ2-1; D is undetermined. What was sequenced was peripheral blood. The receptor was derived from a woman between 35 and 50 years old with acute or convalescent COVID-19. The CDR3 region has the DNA TGTGCCAGCAGCACCAGTGGCGGTAATGAGCAGTTCTTC. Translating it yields CASSTSGGNEQFF.